This is a list of T cell receptor beta chains from one sample in a study of cytomegalovirus exposure and HLA in healthy donors. The assay was immunoSEQ multiplex PCR, and TCRdb's table has in-frame clones only and misses some. The table shows about 190,000 clones, with around 73% occurring only once. The sample comprised PBMCs. The source of these receptors is a young woman in good health and CMV-seropositive. Both conserved end residues are part of each CDR3. A D gene is named only where the DNA matches it firmly. The size entry is marked missing in some rows and otherwise reads once, few, many or a size class.

clone_size	d_call	v_call	j_call	cdr3_nt	cdr3_aa
.	TRBD2	TRBV6-5	TRBJ2-3	TGTGCCAGCAGTTACGAAGCGGGGCGCACAGATACGCAGTATTTT	CASSYEAGRTDTQYF
.	.	TRBV29-1	TRBJ2-1	TGCAGCGTTGAGTTTCGGAGACCCCTGAATGAGCAGTTCTTC	CSVEFRRPLNEQFF
.	.	TRBV19	TRBJ2-2	TGTGCCAGTAGGGAGGGCGGAAACACCGGGGAGCTGTTTTTT	CASREGGNTGELFF
.	TRBD1	TRBV18	TRBJ1-2	TGTGCCAGCTCACCACCAGGACAGGGGGAGATAGACTACACCTTC	CASSPPGQGEIDYTF
.	TRBD1	TRBV7-2	TRBJ1-1	TGTGCCAGCAGGCAGGGGGCGTGGACTGAAGCTTTCTTT	CASRQGAWTEAFF
.	TRBD1	TRBV5-1	TRBJ2-1	TGCGCCAGCAGCTTCCAAGGGACAGAATACAATGAGCAGTTCTTC	CASSFQGTEYNEQFF
.	TRBD2	TRBV7-9	TRBJ2-1	TGTGCCAGCAGCTTCGGACTAGCGGGAGTATACAATGAGCAGTTCTTC	CASSFGLAGVYNEQFF
.	TRBD1	TRBV28	TRBJ1-5	TGTGCCAGCAGTAACCGCCCGCGACAGGGGAAGTGGCCGCCCCAGCATTTT	CASSNRPRQGKWPPQHF
few	.	TRBV30	TRBJ1-1	TGTGCCTGGAGTGTACAGGGGAACACTGAAGCTTTCTTT	CAWSVQGNTEAFF
.	TRBD2	TRBV2	TRBJ2-2	TGTGCCAGCGCCAGCGGGGGGGCCCCCACCGGGGAGCTGTTTTTT	CASASGGAPTGELFF
.	TRBD1	TRBV19	TRBJ1-5	TGTGCCAGTAGTGTCGGACAGGGCATTGGGGTTTATAGCAATCAGCCCCAGCATTTT	CASSVGQGIGVYSNQPQHF
.	TRBD2	TRBV4-1	TRBJ2-1	TGCGCCAGCCACCCTAGCGGGAGAAACAATGAGCAGTTCTTC	CASHPSGRNNEQFF
.	.	TRBV27	TRBJ2-7	TGTGCCAGCAGGCCCCGGAGGGGCATCTACGAGCAGTACTTC	CASRPRRGIYEQYF
.	.	TRBV5-1	TRBJ1-4	TGCGCCAGCAGCTTGGGCGCAGGGTTAGGGGAAAAACTGTTTTTT	CASSLGAGLGEKLFF
.	TRBD2	TRBV11-2	TRBJ2-7	TGTGCCAGCAGCTTAGCTAAGACAGCGGGAGGGCGAGAGCAGTACTTC	CASSLAKTAGGREQYF
.	.	TRBV7-9	TRBJ1-6	TGTGCCAGCACCTTAGGGAGCTCCTATAATTCACCCCTCCACTTT	CASTLGSSYNSPLHF
.	.	TRBV21-1	TRBJ1-1	TGTGCCAGCAGCAAATCCCCCGAACCTTTCCGAGCCCTTTTCTTCGTCGACACTGAAGCTTTCTTT	CASSKSPEPFRALFFVDTEAFF
.	.	TRBV4-1	TRBJ1-1	TGCGCCAGCAGCCCGCGGGGGCTCGTCACTGAAGCTTTCTTT	CASSPRGLVTEAFF
.	.	TRBV28	TRBJ1-4	TGTGCCAGCAGTCCTGCCGGGAGAGCAACTAATGAAAAACTGTTTTTT	CASSPAGRATNEKLFF
.	TRBD2	TRBV5-4	TRBJ2-1	TGTGCCAGCAGCCCCGGGACTAGCGGAAATGAGCAGTTCTTC	CASSPGTSGNEQFF
.	.	TRBV7-2	TRBJ1-1	TGTGCCAGCAGCCCAGGGGTGTGGAACACTGAAGCTTTCTTT	CASSPGVWNTEAFF
few	.	TRBV7-2	TRBJ2-2	TGTGCCAGCAGCTACGACAGGACGAACACCGGGGAGCTGTTTTTT	CASSYDRTNTGELFF
few	TRBD1	TRBV5-4	TRBJ1-2	TGTGCCAGCAGCTTTATCCGGGACAGGGAAGGTGGCTACACCTTC	CASSFIRDREGGYTF
.	TRBD1	TRBV7-9	TRBJ2-7	TGTGCCAGCAGCCAACTTCCCGGGACAGCTTTTTTTTACGAGCAGTACTTC	CASSQLPGTAFFYEQYF
.	.	TRBV2	TRBJ1-6	TGTGCCAGCTGGACAAGCAATAATTCACCCCTCCACTTT	CASWTSNNSPLHF
.	.	TRBV6-5	TRBJ2-1	TGTGCCAGCAGCCCCGGGAGCTACAATGAGCAGTTCTTC	CASSPGSYNEQFF
.	TRBD1	TRBV30	TRBJ1-2	TGTGCCTGGGCCAGGGGGATAGCTTACTATGGCTACACCTTC	CAWARGIAYYGYTF
.	.	TRBV5-4	TRBJ2-3	TGTGCCAGCAGCCCCGCAGGGAGCACAGATACGCAGTATTTT	CASSPAGSTDTQYF
few	TRBD2	TRBV6-1	TRBJ2-7	TGTGCCAGCAGGAGGGGGACTAGTCAGGCCGAGCAGTACTTC	CASRRGTSQAEQYF
.	.	TRBV19	TRBJ2-6	TGTGCCAGTAACAGGGACTCTGGGGCCAACGTCCTGACTTTC	CASNRDSGANVLTF
.	TRBD2	TRBV5-1	TRBJ2-1	TGCGCCAGCAGCTTGGATGGGACTAGTTACTACAATGAGCAGTTCTTC	CASSLDGTSYYNEQFF
.	.	TRBV19	TRBJ2-3	TGTGCCAGTAGAGGGCGGGGCACAGATACGCAGTATTTT	CASRGRGTDTQYF
.	.	TRBV7-3	TRBJ1-2	TGTGCCAGCAGCTTAAGGAGCTATGGCTACACCTTC	CASSLRSYGYTF
.	TRBD1	TRBV7-3	TRBJ2-2	TGTGCCAGCAGCTCCTACTCTGGACAGGGGACCGGGGAGCTGTTTTTT	CASSSYSGQGTGELFF
.	.	TRBV4-3	TRBJ1-2	TGCGCCAGCAGCGTGGGGCCGAGTTCTAACTATGGCTACACCTTC	CASSVGPSSNYGYTF
.	.	TRBV4-1	TRBJ1-5	TGCGCCAGCAGCCAAGTGCTAGTGGCCGGACTGGGCCAGCCCCAGCATTTT	CASSQVLVAGLGQPQHF
.	TRBD2	TRBV14	TRBJ2-1	TGTGCCAGCAGCACGGGACTAGCGGGAGGGTTCTGGGACAATGAGCAGTTCTTC	CASSTGLAGGFWDNEQFF
.	.	TRBV6-1	TRBJ2-1	TGTGCCAGCACCCTAGAACTAGTTTCCTACAATGAGCAGTTCTTC	CASTLELVSYNEQFF
.	TRBD1	TRBV19	TRBJ1-4	TGTGCCAGCGGGGACAGAAGGATAAATGAAAAACTGTTTTTT	CASGDRRINEKLFF
once	TRBD1	TRBV28	TRBJ1-4	TGTGCCAGCAGTTTACCGGCAGGGGGGTCTGAAAAACTGTTTTTT	CASSLPAGGSEKLFF
.	.	TRBV10-3	TRBJ1-4	TGTGCCATCAGCTCACGACAAATTGCAACTAATGAAAAACTGTTTTTT	CAISSRQIATNEKLFF
.	TRBD2	TRBV10-3	TRBJ2-1	TGTGCCATCGGGACTAGGGGGACCAATGAGCAGTTCTTC	CAIGTRGTNEQFF
.	.	TRBV18	TRBJ2-3	TGTGCCAGCTCACCTTTAGCGGTTCAAGCAGATACGCAGTATTTT	CASSPLAVQADTQYF
.	.	TRBV14	TRBJ2-1	TGTGCCAGCAGCCAAGATCGGGGGAATGAGCAGTTCTTC	CASSQDRGNEQFF
.	.	TRBV19	TRBJ2-3	TGTGCCAGTAGTCTGGTTGCGGGCACAGATACGCAGTATTTT	CASSLVAGTDTQYF
.	TRBD1	TRBV4-1	TRBJ2-1	TGCGCCAGCAGCCAACCGGACAGGGCCTCCTACAATGAGCAGTTCTTC	CASSQPDRASYNEQFF
.	.	TRBV28	TRBJ1-5	TGTGCCACCACTTCCTACAGGGAAGTTGATCAGCCCCAGCATTTT	CATTSYREVDQPQHF
.	TRBD2	TRBV28	TRBJ2-1	TGTGCCAGCAGTTGGGGGACTAGCGGGAACAATGAGCAGTTCTTC	CASSWGTSGNNEQFF
.	.	TRBV11-2	TRBJ1-3	TGTGCCAGCAGAATTAGAAACACCATATATTTT	CASRIRNTIYF
.	.	TRBV5-1	TRBJ1-1	TGCGCCAGCAGCTTGTTAGGGGGGAACACTGAAGCTTTCTTT	CASSLLGGNTEAFF
few	TRBD1	TRBV10-2	TRBJ1-1	TGCGCCAGCAGTGTACAGGGGGTGAGGGAAGCTTTCTTT	CASSVQGVREAFF